The next 8 T cell receptor beta chains were all read from a single sample in a study of T-cell memory formation after mild COVID-19. Via MiXCR, TCRdb re-called the 5' RACE reads, giving one row per CDR3 protein. The repertoire holds roughly 600,000 distinct CDR3 sequences, with under 20% as singletons. Material: PBMCs or a T cell subset sorted from them (not recorded which). Source of these receptors: an adult woman who had mild COVID-19 (a few samples of this study predate the infection). Cell type and time point are not known.

The chain has TRBV4-2 and TRBJ1-1; the match to TRBD1 covers 7 bases. The germline V gene encodes CDR1 LGHNA and CDR2 YNFKEQ. The CDR3 runs to 16 residues. The V and J ends lost 0 bases and 1 base, in that order; junction bases with no gene match: 5. The CDR3 is CASSQDQGTANTEAFF. The CDR3 DNA reads TGTGCCAGCAGCCAAGACCAGGGGACAGCGAACACTGAAGCTTTCTTT.

The rearrangement uses TRBV27 and TRBJ2-7; 11 bases match TRBD2. J was trimmed by 2 bases and V by 4 bases; bases with no gene match: 4. The CDR3 covers 15 residues. Germline-derived CDR1 and CDR2 are MNHEY and SMNVEV (reference sequence). The CDR3 is CASSSLAGGAYEQYF. CDR3 nucleotide sequence: TGTGCCAGCAGTTCTCTAGCGGGAGGCGCCTACGAGCAGTACTTC.

The chain couples TRBV5-6 to TRBJ1-6; D is perhaps TRBD1 (5 bases). The CDR3 is 13 residues long. Trimming removed 3 bases from V and 9 bases from J, with 10 bases in between. Germline lookup yields CDR1 SGHDT and CDR2 YYEEEE. In DNA, the CDR3 is TGTGCCAGCAGCTGGGACCGAGGTTCACCCCTCCACTTT. This encodes CASSWDRGSPLHF.

The chain is built from TRBV6-2 or TRBV6-3 and TRBJ2-5, with 7 bases lining up with TRBD2. V lost 2 bases, J lost 1 base, and 1 base stayed unmatched. Germline CDR1 and CDR2: MNHEY and SVGEGT. CDR3 size: 14 residues. CDR3 loop: CASSYRTSQETQYF. The CDR3 DNA reads TGTGCCAGCAGTTACCGGACTAGCCAAGAGACCCAGTACTTC.

This sequence joins TRBV5-1 and TRBJ2-7; D is ambiguous. The CDR3 sequence is 13 residues long. Looked up from germline, CDR1 is SGHRS and CDR2 is YFSETQ. With 3 bases removed from V and 6 bases from J, the gap between germline ends came to 13 bases. CDR3 sequence: CASSYRPGAEQYF. As DNA, the CDR3 is TGCGCCAGCAGCTACCGCCCGGGTGCCGAGCAGTACTTC.

This clonotype was seen many times. The genes are TRBV6-5 and TRBJ2-4; 8 bases map to TRBD1. This CDR3 has 16 residues. V gave up 7 bases and J gave up 3 bases; unmatched junction bases: 11. CDR1 is MNHEY, CDR2 SVGAGI, per germline. The CDR3 here is CASKGGQAKGKNIQYF. The CDR3 DNA is TGTGCCAGCAAAGGGGGACAGGCTAAAGGCAAAAACATTCAGTACTTC.

This clonotype showed up just a few times. The chain joins TRBV9 to TRBJ2-2; D gene uncertain. The CDR3 has 14 amino acids. The V end lost 6 bases, the J end lost 7 bases, and 16 bases lay between the germline ends. The V gene's germline CDR1 is SGDLS and CDR2 YYNGEE. The CDR3 is CASNTFLGNGELFF. Here the CDR3 DNA reads TGTGCCAGCAACACCTTCCTGGGCAACGGGGAGCTGTTTTTT.

This clonotype was observed a handful of times. V and J are TRBV5-1 and TRBJ1-2, with no clear D. CDR1 is SGHRS, CDR2 YFSETQ, per germline. Trimming pared 0 bases from V and 7 bases from J, leaving 16 bases between. The length of the CDR3 is 15 residues. Here the CDR3 reads CASSLDLGIRSGYTF. CDR3 DNA sequence: TGCGCCAGCAGCTTGGATCTGGGAATCCGGAGTGGCTACACCTTC.